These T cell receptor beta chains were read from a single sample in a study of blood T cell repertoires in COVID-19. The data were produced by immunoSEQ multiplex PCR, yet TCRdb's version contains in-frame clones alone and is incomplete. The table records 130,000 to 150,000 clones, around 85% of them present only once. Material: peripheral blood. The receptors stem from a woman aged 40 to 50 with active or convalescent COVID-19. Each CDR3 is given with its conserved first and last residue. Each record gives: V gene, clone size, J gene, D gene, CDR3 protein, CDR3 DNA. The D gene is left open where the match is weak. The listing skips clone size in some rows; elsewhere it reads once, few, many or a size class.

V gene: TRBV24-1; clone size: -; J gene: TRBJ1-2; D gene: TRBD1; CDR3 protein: CATSSGTGAYGYTF; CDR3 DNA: TGTGCCACCTCCTCCGGGACAGGAGCCTATGGCTACACCTTC
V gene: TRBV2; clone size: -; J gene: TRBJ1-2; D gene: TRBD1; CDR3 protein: CARTGGDSYGYTF; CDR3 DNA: TGTGCCAGGACAGGGGGCGATAGCTATGGCTACACCTTC
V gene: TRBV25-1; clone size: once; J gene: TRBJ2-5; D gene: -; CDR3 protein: CASSASRTQYF; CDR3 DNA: TGTGCCAGCAGTGCCTCCCGGACCCAGTACTTC
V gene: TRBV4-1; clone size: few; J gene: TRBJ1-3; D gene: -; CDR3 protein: CASSQEMVSSGNTIYF; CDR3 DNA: TGCGCCAGCAGCCAAGAAATGGTTAGCTCTGGAAACACCATATATTTT
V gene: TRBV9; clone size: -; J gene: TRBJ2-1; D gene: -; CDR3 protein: CASSVLDSNLAYNEQFF; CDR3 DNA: TGTGCCAGCAGCGTCCTGGACTCCAATCTTGCCTACAATGAGCAGTTCTTC
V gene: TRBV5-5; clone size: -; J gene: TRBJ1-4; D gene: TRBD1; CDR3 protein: CASSFGTAMSATNEKLFF; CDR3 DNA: TGTGCCAGCAGCTTCGGGACAGCCATGAGTGCAACTAATGAAAAACTGTTTTTT
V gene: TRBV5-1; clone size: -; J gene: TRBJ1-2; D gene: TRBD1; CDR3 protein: CASSLQGIDYGYTF; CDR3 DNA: TGCGCCAGCAGCTTACAGGGGATTGACTATGGCTACACCTTC
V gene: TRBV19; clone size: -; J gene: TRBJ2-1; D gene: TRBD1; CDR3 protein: CASSIEDRGWNEQFF; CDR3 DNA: TGTGCCAGTAGTATCGAGGACAGGGGGTGGAATGAGCAGTTCTTC
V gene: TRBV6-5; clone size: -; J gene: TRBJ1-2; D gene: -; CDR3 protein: CASRDRQEYYGYTF; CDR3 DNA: TGTGCCAGCAGGGACAGACAGGAGTACTATGGCTACACCTTC
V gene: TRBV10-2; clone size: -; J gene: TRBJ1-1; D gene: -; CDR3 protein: CASGPGDTNTEAFF; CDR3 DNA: TGCGCCAGCGGGCCAGGGGATACGAACACTGAAGCTTTCTTT
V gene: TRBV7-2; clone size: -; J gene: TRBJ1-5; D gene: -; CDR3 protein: CASSPRTGGSNQPQHF; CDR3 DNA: TGTGCCAGCAGCCCGAGAACCGGGGGAAGCAATCAGCCCCAGCATTTT
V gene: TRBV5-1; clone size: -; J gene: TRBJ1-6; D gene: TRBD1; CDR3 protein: CASSGGQGPNSPLHF; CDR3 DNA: TGCGCCAGCAGCGGGGGACAGGGCCCCAATTCACCCCTCCACTTT
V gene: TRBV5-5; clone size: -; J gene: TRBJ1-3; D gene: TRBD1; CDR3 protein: CASSFKGARNTIYF; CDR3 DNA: TGTGCCAGCAGCTTTAAGGGGGCTAGAAACACCATATATTTT
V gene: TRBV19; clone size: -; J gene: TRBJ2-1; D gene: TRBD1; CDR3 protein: CASSTDREGGIEQFF; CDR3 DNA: TGTGCCAGTAGTACGGACAGGGAAGGTGGCATTGAGCAGTTCTTC
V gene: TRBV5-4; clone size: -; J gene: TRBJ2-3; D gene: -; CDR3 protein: CASSHILELVTDTQYF; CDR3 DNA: TGTGCCAGCAGCCATATTCTAGAATTGGTGACAGATACGCAGTATTTT
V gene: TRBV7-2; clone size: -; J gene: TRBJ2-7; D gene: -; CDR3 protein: CASSLFLSDEQYF; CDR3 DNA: TGTGCCAGCAGCTTATTTTTGAGCGACGAGCAGTACTTC
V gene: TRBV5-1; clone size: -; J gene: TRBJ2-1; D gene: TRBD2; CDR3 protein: CASSSGTGYNEQFF; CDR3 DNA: TGCGCCAGCTCGAGCGGGACCGGCTACAATGAGCAGTTCTTC
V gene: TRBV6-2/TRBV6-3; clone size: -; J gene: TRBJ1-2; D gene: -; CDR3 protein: CASSYKTPWQGDYGYTF; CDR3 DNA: TGTGCCAGCAGTTACAAGACCCCATGGCAGGGTGACTATGGCTACACCTTC
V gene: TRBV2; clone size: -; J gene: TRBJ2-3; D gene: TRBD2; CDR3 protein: CASSFGGAGTDTQYF; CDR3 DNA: TGTGCCAGCAGTTTCGGGGGGGCCGGCACAGATACGCAGTATTTT
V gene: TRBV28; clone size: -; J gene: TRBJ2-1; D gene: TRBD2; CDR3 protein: CASRRGEGYNEQFF; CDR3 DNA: TGTGCCAGCAGAAGAGGGGAGGGGTACAATGAGCAGTTCTTC
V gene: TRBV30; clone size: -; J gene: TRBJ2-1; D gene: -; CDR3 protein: CASPRQDGRYSEQFF; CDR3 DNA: TGTGCCTCCCCCCGACAGGACGGTAGATACAGTGAGCAGTTCTTC
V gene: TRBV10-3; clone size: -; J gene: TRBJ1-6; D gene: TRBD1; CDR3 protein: CAISGTGGIYNSPLHF; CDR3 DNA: TGTGCCATCAGTGGGACAGGCGGAATCTATAATTCACCCCTCCACTTT
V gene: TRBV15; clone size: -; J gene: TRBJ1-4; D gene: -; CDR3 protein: CAASGREGEKLFF; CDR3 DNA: TGTGCGGCGAGCGGCAGGGAGGGTGAAAAACTGTTTTTT
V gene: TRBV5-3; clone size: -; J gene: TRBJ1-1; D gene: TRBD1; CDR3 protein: CARSWSRDRGRRMVVNTEAFF; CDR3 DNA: TGTGCCAGAAGCTGGAGCCGGGACAGGGGGCGGCGTATGGTCGTGAACACTGAAGCTTTCTTT
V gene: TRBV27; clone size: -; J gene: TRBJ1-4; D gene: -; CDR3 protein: CASSLWGGPSEKLFF; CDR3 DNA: TGTGCCAGCAGTTTATGGGGGGGACCAAGTGAAAAACTGTTTTTT
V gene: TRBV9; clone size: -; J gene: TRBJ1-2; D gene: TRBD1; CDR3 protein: CASSPTLGQANYGYTF; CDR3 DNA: TGTGCCAGCAGCCCAACCCTCGGACAGGCAAACTATGGCTACACCTTC
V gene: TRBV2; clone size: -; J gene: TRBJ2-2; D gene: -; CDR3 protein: CASSDGQGGTGELFF; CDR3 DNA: TGTGCCAGCAGTGACGGGCAGGGGGGCACCGGGGAGCTGTTTTTT
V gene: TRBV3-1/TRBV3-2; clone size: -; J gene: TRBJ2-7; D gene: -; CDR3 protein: CASSHRWGEGASEQYF; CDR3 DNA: TGTGCCAGCAGCCACCGGTGGGGGGAAGGCGCGAGCGAGCAGTACTTC
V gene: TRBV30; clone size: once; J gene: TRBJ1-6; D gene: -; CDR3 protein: CAWSLYNWAGVNSPLHF; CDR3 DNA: TGTGCCTGGAGTCTATATAATTGGGCAGGGGTTAATTCACCCCTCCACTTT
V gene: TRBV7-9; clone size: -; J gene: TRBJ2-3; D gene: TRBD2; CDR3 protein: CASSPSLAGRSTDTQYF; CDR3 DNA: TGTGCCAGCAGCCCCAGCCTAGCGGGGAGAAGCACAGATACGCAGTATTTT
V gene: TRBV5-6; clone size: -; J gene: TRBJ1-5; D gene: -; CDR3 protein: CASSLMTAGQPQHF; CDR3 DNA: TGTGCCAGCAGCCTCATGACAGCGGGGCAGCCCCAGCATTTT
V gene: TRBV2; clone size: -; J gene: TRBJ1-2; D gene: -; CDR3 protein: CASSELPGYYGYTF; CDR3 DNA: TGTGCCAGCAGTGAATTGCCAGGATACTATGGCTACACCTTC
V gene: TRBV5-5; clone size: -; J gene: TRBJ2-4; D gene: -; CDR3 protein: CASSLGQGGNIQYF; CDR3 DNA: TGTGCCAGCAGCTTGGGGCAGGGCGGAAACATTCAGTACTTC
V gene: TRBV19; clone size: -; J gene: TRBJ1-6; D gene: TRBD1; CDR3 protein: CASSPGQGAGPLHF; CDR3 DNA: TGTGCCAGTAGTCCCGGACAGGGGGCGGGTCCCCTCCACTTT
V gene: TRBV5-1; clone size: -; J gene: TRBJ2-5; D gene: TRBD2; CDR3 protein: CASSTGTSGRRSQETQYF; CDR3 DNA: TGCGCCAGCAGCACCGGGACTAGCGGGAGGAGGTCCCAAGAGACCCAGTACTTC
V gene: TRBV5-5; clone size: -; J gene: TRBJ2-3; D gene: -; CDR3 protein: CASSLIGGTDTQYF; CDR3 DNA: TGTGCCAGCAGCTTGATAGGGGGCACAGATACGCAGTATTTT
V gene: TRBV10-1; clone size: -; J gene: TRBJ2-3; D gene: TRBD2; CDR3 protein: CASSAGRGGTDTQYF; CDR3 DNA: TGCGCCAGCAGTGCAGGGCGGGGGGGCACAGATACGCAGTATTTT
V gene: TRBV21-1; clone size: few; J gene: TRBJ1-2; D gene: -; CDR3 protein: CASSNPDRGSDGYTF; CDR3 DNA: TGTGCCAGCAGCAACCCGGACAGGGGGAGTGATGGCTACACCTTC
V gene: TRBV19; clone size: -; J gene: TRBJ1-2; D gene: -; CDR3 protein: CASSMGAGGYTF; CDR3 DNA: TGTGCCAGTAGTATGGGGGCAGGTGGCTACACCTTC
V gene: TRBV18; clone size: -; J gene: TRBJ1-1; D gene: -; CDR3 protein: CASSPVLNTEAFF; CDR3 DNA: TGTGCCAGCTCACCGGTGCTAAACACTGAAGCTTTCTTT
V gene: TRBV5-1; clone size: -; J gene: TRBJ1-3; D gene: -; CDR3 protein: CASSHGVASGNTIYF; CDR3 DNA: TGCGCCAGCAGCCACGGGGTCGCTAGTGGAAACACCATATATTTT
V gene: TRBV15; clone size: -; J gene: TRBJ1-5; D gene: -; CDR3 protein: CATRAAPVSNQPQHF; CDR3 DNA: TGTGCCACCCGTGCAGCGCCGGTCAGCAATCAGCCCCAGCATTTT
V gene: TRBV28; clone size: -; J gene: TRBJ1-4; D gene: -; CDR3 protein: CASSGLSGEKLFF; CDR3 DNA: TGTGCCAGCAGTGGGCTTTCGGGGGAAAAACTGTTTTTT
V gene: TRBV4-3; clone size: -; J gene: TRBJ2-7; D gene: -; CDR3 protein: CASSQDGSGYEQYF; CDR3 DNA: TGCGCCAGCAGCCAAGATGGGAGTGGTTACGAGCAGTACTTC
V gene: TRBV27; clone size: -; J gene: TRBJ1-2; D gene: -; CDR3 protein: CASSSPLGGDYGYTF; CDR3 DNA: TGTGCCAGCAGTTCACCTCTGGGGGGGGATTATGGCTACACCTTC
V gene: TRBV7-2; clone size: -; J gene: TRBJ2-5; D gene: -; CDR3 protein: CASSYAGGGETQYF; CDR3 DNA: TGTGCCAGCAGCTACGCGGGTGGGGGGGAGACCCAGTACTTC
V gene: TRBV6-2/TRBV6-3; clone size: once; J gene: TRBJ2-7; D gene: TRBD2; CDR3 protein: CASSYSGRYEQYF; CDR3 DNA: TGTGCCAGCAGTTATAGCGGGAGGTACGAGCAGTACTTC